These 16 T cell receptor beta chains came from one sample sequenced in a study of regulatory T cells in long-lasting Graves disease. Relying on iRepertoire HTBI primers and Arm-PCR of CDR3 regions, the team built TCR beta libraries. From the multiplex PCR reads, TCRdb called clonotypes with MiXCR, one entry per CDR3 protein. The sample has around 450,000 distinct CDR3 sequences; 20% to 25% are singletons. Stated time point: persistent/refractory GD, antithyroid drugs over 5 years with positive TRAb. TCR sequences were obtained from RNA taken from PBMCs. Source: peripheral blood mononuclear cells (PBMCs), taken when the disease was refractory, from a patient treated with antithyroid drugs. The origin of the receptors is a female donor with Graves disease.

In regard to this clonotype: A much larger clone lies a single base off, so this may be a read error. CDR3 in amino acids: CSAREAFGANVLTF. The CDR3 nucleotides are TGCAGTGCCCGTGAGGCCTTTGGGGCCAACGTCCTGACTTTC. The chain is built from TRBV20-1 and TRBJ2-6; D remains ambiguous. The CDR3 consists of 14 residues. Germline-derived CDR1 and CDR2 are DFQATT and SNEGSKA (reference sequence). V shed 6 bases and J shed 3 bases, with 12 bases lying between them.

This clonotype was counted at least ten times. V gene TRBV6-5 combines with J gene TRBJ1-4, with a weak D call TRBD1 (5 bases). Trimming left V 6 bases short and J 3 bases short, with 14 bases between. From germline, CDR1 is MNHEY and CDR2 SVGAGI. The CDR3 is 15 amino acids. In DNA, the CDR3 is TGTGCCAGCAGCTACGCGACAGCAGCTAATGAAAAACTGTTTTTT. As protein: CASSYATAANEKLFF.

The rearrangement uses TRBV18 and TRBJ2-2; the D is unclear. Trimming stripped 3 bases from V and 7 bases from J, with 9 bases between. Germline loops: CDR1 KGHSH, CDR2 LQKENI. The CDR3 consists of 13 residues. CDR3 region: CASSPIQNGELFF. CDR3 DNA: TGTGCCAGCTCACCTATCCAAAACGGGGAGCTGTTTTTT.

This clonotype has a count of ten or more. The chain has TRBV28 and TRBJ2-7; D unclear. V lost 2 bases to trimming and J lost 3 bases, with 17 bases between them. The CDR3 covers 16 residues. The germline V gene has CDR1 MDHEN and CDR2 SYDVKM. As DNA, the CDR3 is TGTGCCAGCAGTTTAAGCCCGGGCATAGGATTCTACGAGCAGTACTTC. Residues: CASSLSPGIGFYEQYF.

This clonotype occurred many times. The chain uses TRBV28 and TRBJ1-1; possibly TRBD1 for D (5 bases). Germline loops: CDR1 MDHEN, CDR2 SYDVKM. The CDR3 runs to 12 residues. V was clipped by 5 bases and J by 6 bases, with 10 bases between them. The DNA for the CDR3 is TGTGCCAGCAGTCTGGACAAATCTGAAGCTTTCTTT. This encodes CASSLDKSEAFF. The full variable domain, completed using reference TRBV28 and TRBJ1-1, is DVKVTQSSRYLVKRTGEKVFLECVQDMDHENMFWYRQDPGLGLRLIYFSYDVKMKEKGDIPEGYSVSREKKERFSLILESASTNQTSMYLCASSLDKSEAFFGQGTRLTVV.

This chain links TRBV20-1 with TRBJ1-6; D ambiguous. The CDR3 has 12 amino acids. Germline loops: CDR1 DFQATT, CDR2 SNEGSKA (reference sequence). The V end lost 3 bases, the J end lost 7 bases, and 7 bases lay between the germline ends. The CDR3 loop is CSASDRNSPLHF. Written as DNA, the CDR3 is TGCAGTGCTAGTGACCGGAATTCACCCCTCCACTTT.

This clonotype was observed many times. The V call is TRBV6-1, the J call TRBJ2-5; D is unclear. The CDR3 length is 14 residues. CDR1 and CDR2 (germline): MNHNS, SASEGT. V was clipped by 6 bases and J by 1 base, with 12 bases between them. CDR3 DNA: TGTGCCAGCAGGCGCCCCGGATTCCAAGAGACCCAGTACTTC. This sequence encodes CASRRPGFQETQYF.

The chain combines TRBV5-1 with TRBJ2-7; TRBD1 agrees at 7 bases. The CDR3 sequence is 15 residues long. Germline-derived CDR1 and CDR2 are SGHRS and YFSETQ. V lost 0 bases to trimming and J lost 3 bases; unmatched junction nucleotides: 6. CDR3 loop: CASSLGAGTVYEQYF. The DNA of the CDR3 is TGCGCCAGCAGCTTGGGTGCCGGGACAGTCTACGAGCAGTACTTC.

A note on this clonotype: Given a much more abundant clone one base away, this may be a read error. J is TRBJ1-4 and V is TRBV10-3, with TRBD1 identical over 11 bases. The CDR3 covers 14 residues. The germline gives CDR1 ENHRY, CDR2 SYGVKD. After removal of 10 bases from V and 6 bases from J, the junction contained 7 bases not matched to a gene. In DNA form, the CDR3 reads TGTGCCACCCAGAGGACAGGGGGCTATGAAAAACTGTTTTTT. Translating it yields CATQRTGGYEKLFF.

The chain uses TRBV4-1 and TRBJ2-1, with D perhaps matching TRBD2 (5 bases). The CDR3 has 14 amino acids. V was clipped by 5 bases and J by 9 bases, with 17 bases between them. Germline V CDR1 and CDR2: MGHRA, YSYEKL. The CDR3 bases are TGCGCCAGCAGCGACACCCGCGGGTTTAGTGAGCAGTTCTTC. It is translated as CASSDTRGFSEQFF.

In its sample, this clonotype was seen many times. The chain links TRBV12-3 or TRBV12-4 to TRBJ1-5; D ambiguous. Trimming took off 3 bases at V and 5 bases at J, with 11 bases between the two ends. The CDR3 is made up of 14 amino acids. CDR3 loop: CASSFGGEDQPQHF. The CDR3 DNA reads as TGTGCCAGCAGTTTCGGAGGCGAGGATCAGCCCCAGCATTTT.

This clonotype came up a few times. The CDR3 nucleotides are TGCAGTGCCCAGGAGGGGTACACTGAAGCTTTCTTT. This translates into CSAQEGYTEAFF. V usage is TRBV20-1 and J usage is TRBJ1-1, with D perhaps TRBD1 (5 bases). The CDR3 is made up of 12 amino acids. Germline V gene data show CDR1 as DFQATT and CDR2 as SNEGSKA (reference sequence). Trimming removed 6 bases at V and 3 bases at J, with 11 bases between.

This clonotype came up a few times. CDR3 sequence: CASSAGTGGFSTDTQYF. CDR3 sequence (DNA): TGTGCCAGCAGTGCAGGGACAGGGGGCTTCTCCACAGATACGCAGTATTTT. The rearrangement uses TRBV6-1 and TRBJ2-3; 12 positions match TRBD1. Germline V gene sequence: CDR1 MNHNS, CDR2 SASEGT. The V segment lost 4 bases and the J segment 2 bases; nucleotides outside the gene matches: 7. This CDR3 spans 17 amino acids.

V usage is TRBV28 and J usage is TRBJ1-5; D is perhaps TRBD1 (6 bases). With 7 bases removed from V and 3 bases from J, the gap between germline ends came to 10 bases. The CDR3 has 13 residues. Germline V lookup: CDR1 MDHEN, CDR2 SYDVKM. The DNA of the CDR3 is TGTGCCAGCACAGGGGACGACAATCAGCCCCAGCATTTT. Protein: CASTGDDNQPQHF.

This clonotype was found a few times. The genes are TRBV19 and TRBJ1-2, with 7 bases fitting TRBD1. This CDR3 region has 15 residues. Per germline, CDR1 LNHDA and CDR2 SQIVND (reference sequence). V lost 4 bases and J lost 5; bases outside the gene matches: 10. CDR3 loop: CASSTPDRMGYGYTF. For the CDR3, the DNA is TGTGCCAGTAGTACCCCGGACAGGATGGGGTATGGCTACACCTTC.

The V gene is TRBV5-1, the J gene TRBJ2-6; 8 positions agree with TRBD2. With 4 bases clipped from V and 4 bases from J, the junction kept 4 bases outside the gene matches. Per germline, CDR1 SGHRS and CDR2 YFSETQ. The CDR3 contains 15 residues. The CDR3 loop reads CASSLGGEGANVLTF. DNA for the CDR3: TGCGCCAGCAGCCTCGGGGGGGAAGGGGCCAACGTCCTGACTTTC.